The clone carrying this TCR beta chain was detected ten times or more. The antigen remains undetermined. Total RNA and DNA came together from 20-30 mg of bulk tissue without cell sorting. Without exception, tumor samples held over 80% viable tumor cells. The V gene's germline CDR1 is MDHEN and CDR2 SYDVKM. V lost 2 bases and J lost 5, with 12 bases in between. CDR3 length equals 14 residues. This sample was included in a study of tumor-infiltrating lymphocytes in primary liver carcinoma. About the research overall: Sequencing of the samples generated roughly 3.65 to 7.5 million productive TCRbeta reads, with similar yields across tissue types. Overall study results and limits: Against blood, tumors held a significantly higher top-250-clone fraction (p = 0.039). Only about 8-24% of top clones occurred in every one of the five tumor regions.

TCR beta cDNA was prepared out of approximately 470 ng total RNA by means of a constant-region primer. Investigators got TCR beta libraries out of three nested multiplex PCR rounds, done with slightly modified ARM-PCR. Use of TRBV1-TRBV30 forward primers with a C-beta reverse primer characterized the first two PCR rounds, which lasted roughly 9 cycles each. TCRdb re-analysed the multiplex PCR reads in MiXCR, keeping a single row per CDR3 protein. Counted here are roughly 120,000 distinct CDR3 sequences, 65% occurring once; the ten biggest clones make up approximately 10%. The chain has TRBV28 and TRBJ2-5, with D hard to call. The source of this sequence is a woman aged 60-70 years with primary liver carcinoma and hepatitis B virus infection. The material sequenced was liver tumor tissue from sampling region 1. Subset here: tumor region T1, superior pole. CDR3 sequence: CASSLDATPETQYF. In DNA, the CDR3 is TGTGCCAGCAGTTTAGATGCGACTCCTGAGACCCAGTACTTC. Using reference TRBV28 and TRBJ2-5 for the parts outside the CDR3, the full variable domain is DVKVTQSSRYLVKRTGEKVFLECVQDMDHENMFWYRQDPGLGLRLIYFSYDVKMKEKGDIPEGYSVSREKKERFSLILESASTNQTSMYLCASSLDATPETQYFGPGTRLLVL.